Below, 27 T cell receptor beta chains from the same sample are listed, as sequenced in a study of OX40 agonist ivuxolimab in advanced cancers. The table came from immunoSEQ multiplex PCR; TCRdb's copy has only in-frame clones and leaves some out. This table has about 79,000 clones, 92% appearing once. The sequenced sample was CD4+ or CD8+ T cells sorted from blood, obtained in a trial of the OX40 agonist ivuxolimab. The receptors were gathered from an adult with an advanced solid tumor such as melanoma, head and neck, liver or kidney cancer.

The V gene is TRBV5-4, the J gene TRBJ2-7; either TRBD1 or TRBD2 may fit D (5 bases each). The CDR3 extends over 15 amino acids. Germline CDR1 is SGHNT and CDR2 is YYREEE (reference sequence). Trimming pared 4 bases from V and 2 bases from J, leaving 16 bases between. CDR3 amino acids: CASSPGQGQTYEQYF. For the CDR3, the DNA is TGTGCCAGCAGCCCGGGGCAGGGCCAGACCTACGAGCAGTACTTC. Variable domain in full (rest from reference TRBV5-4 and TRBJ2-7): ETGVTQSPTHLIKTRGQQVTLRCSSQSGHNTVSWYQQALGQGPQFIFQYYREEENGRGNFPPRFSGLQFPNYSSELNVNALELDDSALYLCASSPGQGQTYEQYFGPGTRLTVT.

The J gene is TRBJ1-2, the V gene TRBV6-5; a possible D gene is TRBD1 (6 bases). Germline assignment: CDR1 MNHEY and CDR2 SVGAGI. CDR3 size: 13 residues. The V end lost 7 bases, the J end lost 6 bases, and 15 bases lay between the germline ends. CDR3 protein: CASTPGGANGYTF. The CDR3 nucleotides are TGTGCCAGCACCCCGGGGGGGGCGAATGGCTACACCTTC.

The V call is TRBV4-2, the J call TRBJ2-1; TRBD1 matches 7 bases. Germline V CDR1 and CDR2: LGHNA, YNFKEQ. Trimming removed 2 bases from V and 0 bases from J; junction bases left unmatched: 10. This CDR3 has 18 residues. The CDR3: CASSQSRDSGGSYNEQFF. The CDR3 coding sequence is TGTGCCAGCAGCCAATCCCGGGACAGTGGGGGCTCCTACAATGAGCAGTTCTTC.

The rearrangement uses TRBV18 and TRBJ2-7; a possible D gene is TRBD1 (6 bases). The germline CDR1 and CDR2 sequences are KGHSH and LQKENI. CDR3 length: 14 residues. Trimming removed 6 bases at V and 6 bases at J, with 18 bases between. The CDR3 is CASSPLGQLFEQYF. CDR3 in DNA: TGTGCCAGCTCTCCCTTAGGACAGTTGTTCGAGCAGTACTTC.

The CDR3 region is CASSQTPLAESTDTQYF. CDR3 nucleotide sequence: TGCGCCAGCAGTCAAACCCCATTGGCGGAGAGCACAGATACGCAGTATTTT. V and J are TRBV23-1 and TRBJ2-3; no reliable D call. TRBV23-1 is classed as an ORF, of uncertain function. This CDR3 contains 17 residues. Trimming removed 2 bases from V and 0 bases from J, with 15 bases in between.

The CDR3, as DNA: TGTGCCAGCACTACAGGGGTGGTAGGAAACACCATATATTTT. Its protein is CASTTGVVGNTIYF. The genes are TRBV9 and TRBJ1-3; TRBD1 agrees at 7 bases. Germline CDR1 is SGDLS and CDR2 is YYNGEE. The length of the CDR3 is 14 residues. The V and J ends lost 6 bases and 4 bases, in that order; junction bases with no gene match: 7.

This rearrangement joins TRBV19 to TRBJ2-5; D gene unclear. Germline CDR1 reads LNHDA; CDR2 reads SQIVND (reference sequence). Trimming left V 0 bases short and J 2 bases short, with 4 bases between. The length of the CDR3 is 13 residues. In DNA, the CDR3 is TGTGCCAGTAGTATAGACCCGCAAGAGACCCAGTACTTC. Encoded protein: CASSIDPQETQYF. The variable domain in full, completed from reference TRBV19 and TRBJ2-5, reads DGGITQSPKYLFRKEGQNVTLSCEQNLNHDAMYWYRQDPGQGLRLIYYSQIVNDFQKGDIAEGYSVSREKKESFPLTVTSAQKNPTAFYLCASSIDPQETQYFGPGTRLLVL.

V and J are TRBV11-2 and TRBJ2-1, with D unresolved. Trimming took 0 bases from V and 3 from J, leaving 9 bases between them. Germline loops: CDR1 SGHAT, CDR2 FQNNGV. The CDR3 is made up of 15 amino acids. CDR3 region: CASSLESGGYNEQFF. The CDR3 coding sequence is TGTGCCAGCAGCTTAGAATCGGGCGGCTACAATGAGCAGTTCTTC.

V gene TRBV5-1 combines with J gene TRBJ2-7, with D hard to call. There are 12 residues in the CDR3. Trimming removed 0 bases at V and 3 bases at J, with 4 bases between. Germline V gene data show CDR1 as SGHRS and CDR2 as YFSETQ. The CDR3 spells CASSLGGYEQYF. The CDR3 DNA reads as TGCGCCAGCAGCTTGGGGGGCTACGAGCAGTACTTC.

V gene TRBV6-4 combines with J gene TRBJ2-7; TRBD1 agrees at 10 bases. The CDR3 totals 16 residues. The ends lost 2 bases at V and 4 bases at J; junction bases unmatched: 8. In germline, CDR1 is MRHNA, CDR2 SNTAGT. In DNA form, the CDR3 reads TGTGCCAGCAGTGACACCGACAGGGGGCCCCCGTACGAGCAGTACTTC. Translated: CASSDTDRGPPYEQYF.

The genes are TRBV10-3 and TRBJ1-2, with D unresolved. This CDR3 has 12 residues. CDR1 ENHRY and CDR2 SYGVKD come from the germline V gene. V lost 3 bases and J 2 bases, leaving 4 bases between the germline ends. CDR3 DNA: TGTGCCATCAGTGACAGCAACTATGGCTACACCTTC. Protein product: CAISDSNYGYTF.

The chain recombines TRBV6-1 with TRBJ2-7; D possibly uses TRBD1 or TRBD2 (6 bases each). The V gene's germline CDR1 is MNHNS and CDR2 SASEGT. The length of the CDR3 is 15 residues. Trimming left V 6 bases short and J 0 bases short, with 15 bases between. The CDR3 sequence is CASSSGRGASYEQYF. CDR3 sequence (DNA): TGTGCCAGCAGCTCAGGTAGGGGGGCCTCCTACGAGCAGTACTTC.

J is TRBJ2-5 and V is TRBV7-3; 9 bases align to TRBD2. The CDR3 has 16 amino acids. CDR1 is SGHTA and CDR2 is FQGTGA in the germline V gene. Unmatched junction bases numbered 8, after V lost 2 bases and J lost 4 bases. CDR3 sequence (DNA): TGTGCCAGCAGCTTAGGGGTAGCGGGAGCTCCAGAGACCCAGTACTTC. This gives the protein CASSLGVAGAPETQYF.

This sequence joins TRBV11-2 and TRBJ1-1; TRBD1 might be the D (5 bases). The germline CDR1 and CDR2 sequences are SGHAT and FQNNGV. The CDR3 has 14 amino acids. V was clipped by 1 base and J by 1 base, with 7 bases between them. The CDR3 region has the DNA TGTGCCAGCAGCTTAGGGGGGGGGAACACTGAAGCTTTCTTT. Translated, it gives CASSLGGGNTEAFF.

The V gene is TRBV18, the J gene TRBJ1-2, with 8 bases matching TRBD1. The CDR3 contains 15 residues. The V gene end was trimmed by 3 bases and the J gene end by 6 bases; junction bases not matched to a gene: 9. Germline CDR1 reads KGHSH; CDR2 reads LQKENI. The CDR3 DNA sequence: TGTGCCAGCTCACCGGAAGGACAGGGTTTCAATGGCTACACCTTC. Protein sequence: CASSPEGQGFNGYTF.

J is TRBJ1-3 and V is TRBV6-5; D call uncertain. V lost 2 bases, J lost 1 base, and 6 bases lay in between. From germline, CDR1 is MNHEY and CDR2 SVGAGI. CDR3 length: 14 amino acids. The CDR3 loop is CASSYGDSGNTIYF. CDR3 bases: TGTGCCAGCAGTTACGGGGATTCTGGAAACACCATATATTTT.

The chain uses TRBV9 and TRBJ2-2; 11 nucleotides agree with TRBD1. CDR3 length: 18 amino acids. The V gene end was trimmed by 2 bases and the J gene end by 2 bases; junction bases not matched to a gene: 8. CDR1 is SGDLS, CDR2 YYNGEE, per germline. DNA of the CDR3: TGTGCCAGCAGCGTTGGACAGGGGGCGCAGTTTAACACCGGGGAGCTGTTTTTT. Translation gives CASSVGQGAQFNTGELFF.

V and J are TRBV30 and TRBJ2-7; D unresolved. Trimming stripped 2 bases from V and 6 bases from J, with 11 bases between. The CDR3 has 12 amino acids. Per the germline V gene, CDR1 is GTSNPN and CDR2 is SVGIG (reference sequence). CDR3 sequence: CAWSPRPLEQYF. The CDR3 region has the DNA TGTGCCTGGAGTCCCCGGCCCCTCGAGCAGTACTTC. Full variable domain (rest looked up from reference TRBV30 and TRBJ2-7): SQTIHQWPATLVQPVGSPLSLECTVEGTSNPNLYWYRQAAGRGLQLLFYSVGIGQISSEVPQNLSASRPQDRQFILSSKKLLLSDSGFYLCAWSPRPLEQYFGPGTRLTVT.

The chain recombines TRBV18 with TRBJ2-2; TRBD2 matches 10 bases. CDR1 and CDR2 (germline): KGHSH, LQKENI. The CDR3 runs 19 residues. V lost 1 base and J lost 4; bases outside the gene matches: 12. CDR3 loop: CASSPRLAGGTTRTGELFF. The CDR3 DNA reads as TGTGCCAGCTCACCACGGTTAGCGGGAGGAACAACGCGCACCGGGGAGCTGTTTTTT. The full variable domain, with the rest looked up from reference TRBV18 and TRBJ2-2, is NAGVMQNPRHLVRRRGQEARLRCSPMKGHSHVYWYRQLPEEGLKFMVYLQKENIIDESGMPKERFSAEFPKEGPSILRIQQVVRGDSAAYFCASSPRLAGGTTRTGELFFGEGSRLTVL.

The chain employs TRBV6-5 and TRBJ2-1; 10 bases align to TRBD2. J gave up 12 bases and V 2 bases, and 10 bases lay outside the gene matches. The CDR3 has 15 amino acids. Germline V lookup: CDR1 MNHEY, CDR2 SVGAGI. The CDR3 DNA is TGTGCCAGCAGTTACCAGGGACTAGCGTTCAAGGGGCAGTTCTTC. Translated, it gives CASSYQGLAFKGQFF.

The chain is built from TRBV27 and TRBJ1-2, with D possibly TRBD1 on 5 matching bases. V was cut by 5 bases and J by 1 base, with 11 bases left in between. This CDR3 is built from 14 residues. CDR1 is MNHEY and CDR2 is SMNVEV in the germline V gene (reference sequence). The CDR3, as DNA: TGTGCCAGCAGTCCCAGACAGCTTAACTATGGCTACACCTTC. Translation: CASSPRQLNYGYTF.

This clone was observed a handful of times. The chain has TRBV15 and TRBJ2-7; the D gene is possibly TRBD2 (5 bases). The CDR3 loop spans 17 amino acids. The germline V gene encodes CDR1 LNHNV and CDR2 YYDKDF (reference sequence). The V end was cut by 1 base, the J end by 1 base, with 17 bases between. The CDR3 here is CATSRGGPLDSSYEQYF. The CDR3 DNA reads TGTGCCACCAGCAGAGGCGGCCCCCTGGACTCTTCCTACGAGCAGTACTTC.

This sequence joins TRBV6-5 and TRBJ2-5, with D unclear. This CDR3 is built from 13 residues. Germline CDR1 MNHEY, CDR2 SVGAGI. Trimming pared 8 bases from V and 4 bases from J, leaving 14 bases between. The CDR3: CASQLTSGETQYF. For the CDR3, the DNA is TGTGCCAGCCAGTTAACCTCAGGAGAGACCCAGTACTTC.

The rearrangement uses TRBV18 and TRBJ1-5; weak D call: TRBD1 (6 bases). The CDR3 extends over 12 amino acids. Germline CDR1 KGHSH, CDR2 LQKENI. With 4 bases removed from V and 7 bases from J, the gap between germline ends came to 8 bases. The CDR3 is CASSQGDQPQHF. The CDR3 DNA reads TGTGCCAGCTCACAGGGGGACCAGCCCCAGCATTTT.

The chain combines TRBV11-3 with TRBJ2-1; maybe TRBD1 (5 bases). V was shortened by 5 bases and J by 5 bases, with 13 bases between the two germline ends. Germline V gene sequence: CDR1 SGHNT, CDR2 YENEEA. The CDR3 totals 14 residues. The CDR3 DNA is TGTGCCAGCAGCCATGGGGCCCTGAACAATGAGCAGTTCTTC. It translates to CASSHGALNNEQFF.

The V gene is TRBV5-1, the J gene TRBJ2-1; tentative D call: TRBD1 (6 bases). The CDR3 totals 16 residues. Trimming took 7 bases from V and 7 from J, leaving 24 bases between them. Germline lookup yields CDR1 SGHRS and CDR2 YFSETQ. The CDR3 DNA sequence: TGCGCCAGCTCTCTATCGTCCCCGGGACAAGGGAATGAGCAGTTCTTC. This gives the protein CASSLSSPGQGNEQFF.

This chain connects TRBV6-5 to TRBJ2-3, with TRBD1 matching over 9 bases. Unmatched junction bases numbered 6, after V lost 2 bases and J lost 6 bases. CDR3 length: 15 amino acids. CDR1 and CDR2 from the germline V gene are MNHEY and SVGAGI. The CDR3 DNA is TGTGCCAGCAGTTACGGACAGGGGAGAGGGGATACGCAGTATTTT. It codes for CASSYGQGRGDTQYF.